Reported below is one TCR beta chain. The antigen is not known. The data were taken from a study of shared clonotypes between healthy human individuals. General study points: Sequencing depth was expected to affect clonotype sharing among donors.

Germline lookup yields CDR1 SGHAT and CDR2 FQNNGV. V was pared by 3 bases and J by 2 bases, with 10 bases between. CDR3 size: 14 residues. In replicate PCRs of sorted subsets, approximately 200 ng DNA, some 28,000 T cell genomes, was used. TCRdb's copy holds only in-frame clones and misses some; the assay was immunoSEQ multiplex PCR. This sample has some 1.4 million clones, with about 96% found just once. This sequence joins TRBV11-2 and TRBJ1-2; D is unclear. This receptor was obtained from a man between 25 and 39 years old in good health. The sample consisted of naive CD4+ T cells sorted from blood. The subset: CD45RA+ positively selected. CDR3 loop: CASSFGELNYGYTF. In DNA, the CDR3 is TGTGCCAGCAGCTTCGGGGAATTGAACTATGGCTACACCTTC.